What follows are 23 T cell receptor beta chains derived from one specimen sequenced in a study of OX40 agonist ivuxolimab in advanced cancers. The repertoire was sequenced with immunoSEQ multiplex PCR; TCRdb's copy has only in-frame clones and lacks some. Of about 92,000 clones in the sample, approximately 90% were seen once. The sequencing used CD4+ or CD8+ T cells sorted from blood, collected in a trial of the OX40 agonist ivuxolimab. These receptor sequences come from an adult with an advanced solid tumor such as melanoma, head and neck, liver or kidney cancer.

The genes are TRBV28 and TRBJ2-4, with 8 bases identical to TRBD2. The germline V gene has CDR1 MDHEN and CDR2 SYDVKM. The CDR3 has 15 amino acids. V trimming: 5 bases; J trimming: 4 bases; junction bases outside the gene matches: 7. The CDR3 region has the DNA TGTGCCAGCAGTCCTAGCGGGCAGTCTAAAAACATTCAGTACTTC. As protein: CASSPSGQSKNIQYF.

A single count supports this clone. This chain uses TRBV5-8 with TRBJ2-1, with 13 bases fitting TRBD2. From germline, CDR1 is SGHTS and CDR2 YDEGEE. V was clipped by 4 bases and J by 7 bases; unmatched bases: 8. This CDR3 region has 16 residues. The CDR3 DNA reads TGTGCCAGCAGCCCTGGACTAGCGGGAGCCGGGAATGAGCAGTTCTTC. Amino acid sequence: CASSPGLAGAGNEQFF.

The chain combines TRBV6-1 with TRBJ2-7, with D perhaps given as TRBD1 or TRBD2 (5 bases each). With 6 bases removed from V and 5 bases from J, the gap between germline ends came to 17 bases. Germline V gene data show CDR1 as MNHNS and CDR2 as SASEGT. There are 14 residues in the CDR3. CDR3 nucleotides: TGTGCCAGCAGGGGTTGGGGGAGCACCGACGAGCAGTACTTC. Translated: CASRGWGSTDEQYF.

This clone occurred a few times. The rearrangement links TRBV5-8 to TRBJ2-7, with D perhaps TRBD1 (7 bases). Germline CDR1 and CDR2: SGHTS and YDEGEE. Trimming stripped 3 bases from V and 2 bases from J, with 15 bases between. The CDR3 contains 15 residues. CDR3 sequence: CASSWDSGGPYEQYF. CDR3 sequence (DNA): TGTGCCAGCAGCTGGGACAGCGGAGGGCCCTACGAGCAGTACTTC.

V gene TRBV9 combines with J gene TRBJ2-3, with a possible D match to TRBD1 (5 bases). The ends were cut back, 0 bases at V and 0 bases at J, with 11 bases in the middle. The CDR3 sequence is 16 residues long. Germline V gene sequence: CDR1 SGDLS, CDR2 YYNGEE. The CDR3 here is CASSVGQHTSTDTQYF. The DNA for the CDR3 is TGTGCCAGCAGCGTAGGACAGCATACTAGCACAGATACGCAGTATTTT.

V gene TRBV5-1 combines with J gene TRBJ2-3; TRBD1 is a possible D gene (5 bases). Germline V gene lookup returns CDR1 SGHRS and CDR2 YFSETQ. This CDR3 comprises 15 residues. V was cut by 5 bases and J by 4 bases, with 17 bases left in between. Written as DNA, the CDR3 is TGCGCCAGCAGTAGCATAGTGGGGCGGTCAGATACGCAGTATTTT. It is translated as CASSSIVGRSDTQYF.

V gene TRBV5-6 combines with J gene TRBJ1-1; D uncertain. Germline CDR1 and CDR2: SGHDT and YYEEEE. Trimming left V 0 bases short and J 4 bases short, with 1 base between. This CDR3 is 11 amino acids long. DNA for the CDR3: TGTGCCAGCAGCTTGGGCACTGAAGCTTTCTTT. This translates into CASSLGTEAFF.

The V and J genes are TRBV29-1 and TRBJ2-1; 10 bases agree with TRBD2. Germline V gene lookup returns CDR1 SQVTM and CDR2 ANQGSEA. J was trimmed by 9 bases and V by 5 bases; bases with no gene match: 10. This CDR3 has 14 residues. CDR3 sequence (DNA): TGCAGCGTTCGGTTGCTAGCGGGAGAGGGTGAGCAGTTCTTC. Its translation is CSVRLLAGEGEQFF.

The J gene is TRBJ2-3, the V gene TRBV5-1, with 16 bases fitting TRBD2. The germline gives CDR1 SGHRS, CDR2 YFSETQ. The junction had 7 bases not matched to a gene; V was cut back by 4 bases and J by 5 bases. The CDR3 totals 17 residues. The CDR3 DNA is TGCGCCAGCAGCACGGGACTAGCGGGAGGGCAGGGAGATACGCAGTATTTT. This sequence encodes CASSTGLAGGQGDTQYF.

The genes are TRBV6-5 and TRBJ2-1; the match to TRBD1 covers 7 bases. V shed 8 bases, J shed 4 bases, and the junction held 8 bases outside the gene matches. The CDR3 spans 14 residues. The V gene's germline CDR1 is MNHEY and CDR2 SVGAGI. In nucleotides, the CDR3 is TGTGCCAGCCGCAACAGGGGATCTTACAATGAGCAGTTCTTC. Protein product: CASRNRGSYNEQFF.

The chain recombines TRBV4-1 with TRBJ2-5; D ambiguous. Trimming took 4 bases from V and 2 from J, leaving 17 bases between them. CDR3 length equals 16 residues. Germline V gene lookup returns CDR1 MGHRA and CDR2 YSYEKL. The CDR3 sequence: CASSLRPPNSQETQYF. CDR3 nucleotides: TGCGCCAGCAGCCTCCGCCCCCCGAATTCGCAAGAGACCCAGTACTTC.

The V gene is TRBV13, the J gene TRBJ1-4; 7 bases match TRBD1. The CDR3 runs to 14 residues. CDR1 PRHDT and CDR2 FYEKMQ come from the germline V gene (reference sequence). The V and J ends lost 5 bases and 5 bases, in that order; junction bases with no gene match: 5. CDR3 sequence reads: CASSRQGWNEKLFF. The CDR3 DNA reads TGTGCCAGCAGCAGACAGGGTTGGAATGAAAAACTGTTTTTT. The full variable domain, rest sourced from reference TRBV13 and TRBJ1-4, is AAGVIQSPRHLIKEKRETATLKCYPIPRHDTVYWYQQGPGQDPQFLISFYEKMQSDKGSIPDRFSAQQFSDYHSELNMSSLELGDSALYFCASSRQGWNEKLFFGSGTQLSVL.

The chain uses TRBV5-1 and TRBJ2-1; TRBD2 is a possible D gene (6 bases). The V end was cut by 4 bases, the J end by 6 bases, with 23 bases between. The CDR3 has 17 amino acids. Germline CDR1 reads SGHRS; CDR2 reads YFSETQ. CDR3 in DNA: TGCGCCAGCAGCCCCGGAGGGGCCGGGAGCCGCCCCAATGAGCAGTTCTTC. Its translation is CASSPGGAGSRPNEQFF.

The chain carries TRBV25-1 and TRBJ2-1; 10 bases are shared with TRBD2. The CDR3 runs 15 residues. Germline CDR1 is MGHDK and CDR2 is SYGVNS. The V gene end was trimmed by 2 bases and the J gene end by 2 bases; junction bases not matched to a gene: 0. The CDR3 DNA is TGTGCCAGCAGTGAAACTAGCGGGGCCTACAATGAGCAGTTCTTC. Its protein product is CASSETSGAYNEQFF.

The V call is TRBV4-1, the J call TRBJ2-5, with a possible D match to TRBD1 (5 bases). CDR3 length equals 13 residues. The germline CDR1 and CDR2 sequences are MGHRA and YSYEKL. Trimming pared 4 bases from V and 5 bases from J, leaving 11 bases between. The CDR3 region is CASSRGPIETQYF. The CDR3 DNA reads TGCGCCAGCAGCCGGGGCCCCATCGAGACCCAGTACTTC.

The rearrangement joins TRBV27 to TRBJ2-7; possibly TRBD2 for D (6 bases). The ends were cut back, 6 bases at V and 4 bases at J, with 13 bases in the middle. The V gene's germline CDR1 is MNHEY and CDR2 SMNVEV (reference sequence). The CDR3 has 13 residues. The CDR3 DNA reads as TGTGCCAGCAGCTCAAACGGGGGTTACGAGCAGTACTTC. Its translation: CASSSNGGYEQYF.

V is TRBV10-3 and J is TRBJ2-7; 14 bases align to TRBD2. The ends lost 6 bases at V and 3 bases at J; junction bases unmatched: 4. The CDR3 contains 15 residues. Looked up from germline, CDR1 is ENHRY and CDR2 is SYGVKD. CDR3 amino acids: CAISGGLAGVYEQYF. The CDR3 region has the DNA TGTGCCATCAGCGGGGGACTAGCGGGAGTCTACGAGCAGTACTTC.

The rearrangement links TRBV28 to TRBJ2-7; D remains unclear. Trimming shortened V by 4 bases and J by 2 bases, and 27 bases separated the two germline ends. Germline V gene data show CDR1 as MDHEN and CDR2 as SYDVKM. This CDR3 has 19 residues. For the CDR3, the DNA is TGTGCCAGCAGTTCGGTCTTTGGACGCAACCTAGGATCGGCCTACGAGCAGTACTTC. Its protein product is CASSSVFGRNLGSAYEQYF.

This chain joins TRBV7-2 and TRBJ1-2; TRBD1 might be the D (5 bases). Per the germline V gene, CDR1 is SGHTA and CDR2 is FQGNSA. V lost 5 bases to trimming and J lost 5 bases, with 12 bases between them. The CDR3 loop spans 13 amino acids. In DNA form, the CDR3 reads TGTGCCAGCAGCCCGGGACCGACTTATGGCTACACCTTC. This gives the protein CASSPGPTYGYTF.

The rearrangement joins TRBV4-1 to TRBJ2-7, with D possibly being TRBD2 (6 bases). Germline V CDR1 and CDR2: MGHRA, YSYEKL. The CDR3 contains 16 residues. V lost 1 base, J lost 2 bases, and 15 bases lay in between. This chain's CDR3 is CASSQAGAGRAYEQYF. CDR3 nucleotide sequence: TGCGCCAGCAGCCAAGCCGGGGCGGGAAGGGCCTACGAGCAGTACTTC.

The genes are TRBV7-9 and TRBJ2-1; 9 positions agree with TRBD1. The V and J ends lost 7 bases and 10 bases, in that order; junction bases with no gene match: 8. Germline CDR1 is SEHNR and CDR2 is FQNEAQ (reference sequence). This CDR3 is built from 13 residues. CDR3 DNA sequence: TGTGCCAGCAACAAGGACAGGGGAGGGGAGCAGTTCTTC. This encodes CASNKDRGGEQFF.

The CDR3 sequence is CASSQGRQGLNEKLFF. The CDR3 DNA is TGTGCCAGCAGCCAAGGGAGACAGGGACTTAATGAAAAACTGTTTTTT. V and J are TRBV4-2 and TRBJ1-4, with TRBD1 matching over 7 bases. The CDR3 contains 16 residues. The J segment lost 4 bases and the V segment lost 1 base, leaving 6 bases of the junction unmatched. Per the germline V gene, CDR1 is LGHNA and CDR2 is YNFKEQ.

This clone was counted a few times. The chain links TRBV30 to TRBJ2-7; a possible D gene is TRBD2 (6 bases). V was pared by 1 base and J by 7 bases, with 17 bases between. The CDR3 length is 14 residues. CDR1 GTSNPN and CDR2 SVGIG come from the germline V gene (reference sequence). The CDR3 coding sequence is TGTGCCTGGAGTGGGTCCCAGGTGGGGGGAGAGCAGTACTTC. Translation: CAWSGSQVGGEQYF.